The 15 T cell receptor beta chains listed next were all sequenced from one sample in a study of cytomegalovirus exposure and HLA in healthy donors. The PCR had 60 Vbeta and 13 Jbeta primers. Measured with immunoSEQ multiplex PCR; TCRdb has only the in-frame clones, and not every one. Among some 140,000 clones, more than 70% were seen once, and the ten largest hold around 2%. Sequenced sample: PBMCs. The receptors here all came from a man aged 30 to 45 in good health and CMV-seronegative.

The chain carries TRBV4-2 and TRBJ2-4, with D perhaps matching TRBD2 (5 bases). The CDR3 consists of 18 residues. The V end lost 0 bases, the J end lost 8 bases, and 23 bases lay between the germline ends. Germline loops: CDR1 LGHNA, CDR2 YNFKEQ. DNA for the CDR3: TGTGCCAGCAGCCAAGAAGGTGAGGGCGTTGGTAGATCAGACATTCAGTACTTC. Amino acid sequence: CASSQEGEGVGRSDIQYF.

This clone appeared once. The chain is built from TRBV5-1 and TRBJ2-5; D is possibly TRBD1 (6 bases). The germline V gene has CDR1 SGHRS and CDR2 YFSETQ. The V end lost 0 bases, the J end lost 5 bases, and 11 bases lay between the germline ends. The CDR3 consists of 14 residues. The CDR3 reads CASSLDRVGETQYF. The CDR3 nucleotides read TGCGCCAGCAGCTTGGACAGGGTCGGTGAGACCCAGTACTTC.

The rearrangement joins TRBV28 to TRBJ1-2; no clear D. Trimming pared 3 bases from V and 2 bases from J, leaving 7 bases between. The CDR3 consists of 13 residues. Germline CDR1 MDHEN, CDR2 SYDVKM. The CDR3 is CASSFRFNYGYTF. The CDR3 DNA sequence: TGTGCCAGCAGTTTCAGATTCAACTATGGCTACACCTTC.

CDR3: CASSLEHSGNEQYF. CDR3 nucleotides: TGTGCCAGCAGTTTAGAACACTCGGGGAACGAGCAGTACTTC. The genes are TRBV27 and TRBJ2-7, with D possibly TRBD2 on 5 matching bases. The germline V gene encodes CDR1 MNHEY and CDR2 SMNVEV (reference sequence). With 2 bases removed from V and 5 bases from J, the gap between germline ends came to 13 bases. The CDR3 contains 14 residues.

The chain has TRBV6-5 and TRBJ2-3; TRBD1 agrees at 10 bases. The CDR3 is 16 amino acids. V dropped 4 bases and J dropped 3; count of bases not matched to a gene: 7. CDR1 is MNHEY, CDR2 SVGAGI, per germline. The CDR3 sequence is CASSLPGQGSTDTQYF. DNA of the CDR3: TGTGCCAGCAGTTTGCCGGGACAGGGGTCGACAGATACGCAGTATTTT.

This clone was picked up a small number of times. The V and J genes are TRBV5-1 and TRBJ1-1, with D possibly matching TRBD1 (6 bases). The germline V and J ends were trimmed by 3 bases and 1 base, with 10 bases remaining between them. The germline V gene has CDR1 SGHRS and CDR2 YFSETQ. CDR3 length equals 14 residues. The CDR3 DNA sequence: TGCGCCAGCAGCTCCGACAGGCCGAACACTGAAGCTTTCTTT. Its protein is CASSSDRPNTEAFF. The full variable domain, with the rest looked up from reference TRBV5-1 and TRBJ1-1, is KAGVTQTPRYLIKTRGQQVTLSCSPISGHRSVSWYQQTPGQGLQFLFEYFSETQRNKGNFPGRFSGRQFSNSRSEMNVSTLELGDSALYLCASSSDRPNTEAFFGQGTRLTVV.

With respect to this clone: This same CDR3 is encoded by further DNA sequences in the sample. This sequence joins TRBV19 and TRBJ2-5, with 8 bases that match TRBD2. From germline, CDR1 is LNHDA and CDR2 SQIVND (reference sequence). Trimming at V came to 1 base and at J to 2 bases, leaving 3 bases not matched to a gene. This CDR3 region has 15 residues. The CDR3: CASSIGAGEQETQYF. CDR3 DNA: TGTGCCAGTAGTATAGGAGCGGGAGAGCAAGAGACCCAGTACTTC. Filled out from reference TRBV19 and TRBJ2-5, the complete variable domain reads DGGITQSPKYLFRKEGQNVTLSCEQNLNHDAMYWYRQDPGQGLRLIYYSQIVNDFQKGDIAEGYSVSREKKESFPLTVTSAQKNPTAFYLCASSIGAGEQETQYFGPGTRLLVL.

The chain uses TRBV5-1 and TRBJ2-1; 8 bases line up with TRBD1. Trimming took 2 bases from V and 5 from J; bases not matched to a gene: 3. Germline V CDR1 and CDR2: SGHRS, YFSETQ. CDR3 size: 14 residues. The CDR3 loop reads CASSFTGGNNEQFF. The DNA of the CDR3 is TGCGCCAGCAGCTTTACAGGGGGAAACAATGAGCAGTTCTTC.

This clone was detected once. The J gene is TRBJ1-5, the V gene TRBV27; no firm D call. There are 14 residues in the CDR3. Germline V gene sequence: CDR1 MNHEY, CDR2 SMNVEV (reference sequence). With 2 bases removed from V and 4 bases from J, the gap between germline ends came to 9 bases. DNA for the CDR3: TGTGCCAGCAGTTTAGACTCAACGAATCAGCCCCAGCATTTT. Translating gives CASSLDSTNQPQHF.

The gene calls are TRBV2 and TRBJ2-3, with 7 bases lining up with TRBD2. Losses at the gene ends were 7 bases for V and 4 bases for J; bases not matched to a gene: 11. Per the germline V gene, CDR1 is SNHLY and CDR2 is FYNNEI. The CDR3 consists of 15 residues. Here the CDR3 reads CASKAGNWLADTQYF. The CDR3, as DNA: TGTGCCAGCAAAGCGGGAAATTGGTTGGCAGATACGCAGTATTTT.

J is TRBJ1-2 and V is TRBV28; D uncertain. Trimming cost V 2 bases and J 4 bases, with 11 bases left between them. The germline CDR1 and CDR2 sequences are MDHEN and SYDVKM. The CDR3 spans 14 residues. This CDR3 is CASSLGAGGYGYTF. The CDR3 DNA reads TGTGCCAGCAGTTTAGGTGCGGGAGGCTATGGCTACACCTTC.

The chain carries TRBV10-3 and TRBJ2-7; 7 bases match TRBD1. The V gene end was trimmed by 8 bases and the J gene end by 4 bases; junction bases not matched to a gene: 20. Germline V gene sequence: CDR1 ENHRY, CDR2 SYGVKD. CDR3 length equals 17 residues. The CDR3 sequence is CAIGDREGSATPYEQYF. The CDR3 bases are TGTGCCATCGGAGACAGGGAAGGGTCGGCGACTCCTTACGAGCAGTACTTC.

The V and J genes are TRBV28 and TRBJ1-5; D gene ambiguous. Deletions cut 6 bases from V and 0 bases from J, with 6 bases between. Germline CDR1 reads MDHEN; CDR2 reads SYDVKM. The length of the CDR3 is 13 residues. The CDR3 loop is CASSSPSNQPQHF. The CDR3 DNA is TGTGCCAGCAGCAGTCCTAGCAATCAGCCCCAGCATTTT.

The sample holds a few counts of this clone. This CDR3 is also generated by other DNA sequences in the sample. CDR3 DNA sequence: TGTGCCAGCAGTAGACAGGCCTATAGCAATCAGCCCCAGCATTTT. This gives the protein CASSRQAYSNQPQHF. The chain combines TRBV6-5 with TRBJ1-5, with D possibly matching TRBD1 (6 bases). Germline lookup yields CDR1 MNHEY and CDR2 SVGAGI. The CDR3 has 15 amino acids. V shed 5 bases and J shed 0 bases, with 11 bases lying between them.

This clone showed up just a few times. The gene calls are TRBV5-1 and TRBJ1-1; TRBD1 agrees at 9 bases. Looked up from germline, CDR1 is SGHRS and CDR2 is YFSETQ. J gave up 0 bases and V 3 bases, and 6 bases lay outside the gene matches. The CDR3 is 16 residues long. This CDR3 is CASSSRGQGMNTEAFF. Written as DNA, the CDR3 is TGCGCCAGCAGCTCCCGTGGACAGGGGATGAACACTGAAGCTTTCTTT.